This TCR beta chain was observed in a study of T-cell reconstitution after alpha-beta-depleted transplantation in children. The TCRbeta library incorporated unique molecular identifiers. TCRdb independently ran MiXCR on the PCR reads; one entry per CDR3 protein. The sample has about 540,000 distinct CDR3 sequences; around 19% are singletons. This clonotype turned up a few times. Unmatched junction bases numbered 6, after V lost 3 bases and J lost 4 bases. The CDR3 loop spans 13 amino acids. Germline V CDR1 and CDR2: DFQATT, SNEGSKA (reference sequence). The origin of this receptor is a human donor who donated a stem cell graft to a child with acute lymphoblastic leukemia. The sample in question was PBMCs from the stem cell graft donor, obtained from the stem cell graft. The V call is TRBV20-1, the J call TRBJ2-7, with 7 bases that match TRBD1. The CDR3: CSASVGGQYEQYF. CDR3 nucleotide sequence: TGCAGTGCTAGCGTAGGGGGACAGTACGAGCAGTACTTC.